Shown below are 32 T cell receptor beta chains from a single sample sequenced in a study of shared clonotypes between healthy human individuals. Repertoires were generated with immunoSEQ multiplex PCR, while TCRdb's copy carries only in-frame clones and drops some. The profile shows 450,000 to 550,000 clones, about four fifths of them singletons. Input material: PBMCs. The receptors originated from a woman between 40 and 55 years old in good health. Some clones in this sample may be carry-over from other donors' samples.

Worth noting for this clone: Other nucleotide sequences in the sample specify the same CDR3. The chain links TRBV5-1 to TRBJ1-1; no firm D call. CDR1 and CDR2 from the germline V gene are SGHRS and YFSETQ. The V end was cut by 0 bases, the J end by 0 bases, with 3 bases between. The CDR3 spans 13 residues. The CDR3 loop is CASSLELNTEAFF. As DNA, the CDR3 is TGCGCCAGCAGCTTGGAACTGAACACTGAAGCTTTCTTT. Supplemented by reference TRBV5-1 and TRBJ1-1, the full variable domain reads KAGVTQTPRYLIKTRGQQVTLSCSPISGHRSVSWYQQTPGQGLQFLFEYFSETQRNKGNFPGRFSGRQFSNSRSEMNVSTLELGDSALYLCASSLELNTEAFFGQGTRLTVV.

V usage is TRBV5-4 and J usage is TRBJ1-2; no reliable D call. Germline V gene sequence: CDR1 SGHNT, CDR2 YYREEE (reference sequence). The CDR3 loop spans 14 amino acids. Trimming left V 6 bases short and J 4 bases short, with 16 bases between. This CDR3 is CASTWARLGYGYTF. The CDR3 nucleotides read TGTGCCAGCACCTGGGCTCGATTAGGCTATGGCTACACCTTC.

About this clone: The junction and the germline gene differ at one end; a read error may be behind it. The chain combines TRBV7-7 with TRBJ2-7, with TRBD2 matching over 10 bases. The V gene's germline CDR1 is SSHAT and CDR2 FNYEAQ (reference sequence). This CDR3 is 14 amino acids long. The CDR3 is CASSALAGAGEQYF. The CDR3 DNA reads TGTGCTAGCAGCGCCCTAGCGGGAGCCGGGGAGCAGTACTTC.

The genes are TRBV5-1 and TRBJ2-5, with 7 bases aligning to TRBD2. The V and J ends lost 0 bases and 4 bases, in that order; junction bases with no gene match: 6. This CDR3 contains 15 residues. Germline V lookup: CDR1 SGHRS, CDR2 YFSETQ. The CDR3 loop reads CASSLAGIAGETQYF. The CDR3 DNA is TGCGCCAGCAGCTTGGCCGGGATAGCGGGAGAGACCCAGTACTTC.

This clone was counted once. The CDR3 sequence: CASTGWSGSEYEQYF. In DNA form, the CDR3 reads TGTGCCAGCACCGGATGGAGTGGGAGTGAATACGAGCAGTACTTC. The chain employs TRBV27 and TRBJ2-7; D is perhaps TRBD2 (5 bases). Germline CDR1 and CDR2: MNHEY and SMNVEV (reference sequence). The CDR3 totals 15 residues. Trimming left V 7 bases short and J 4 bases short, with 20 bases between.

The chain employs TRBV7-2 and TRBJ2-3; D may be TRBD2 (6 bases). In germline, CDR1 is SGHTA, CDR2 FQGNSA. Trimming removed 3 bases from V and 1 base from J, with 11 bases in between. The CDR3 loop spans 15 amino acids. The CDR3 loop reads CASSLRRAGTDTQYF. CDR3 DNA sequence: TGTGCCAGCAGCTTGCGGAGGGCCGGCACAGATACGCAGTATTTT.

This clone was observed a few times. The V call is TRBV14, the J call TRBJ1-1; maybe TRBD1 (5 bases). This CDR3 region has 15 residues. CDR1 is SGHDN and CDR2 is FVKESK in the germline V gene. Trimming left V 2 bases short and J 6 bases short, with 16 bases between. The CDR3 DNA follows: TGTGCCAGCAGCCAACGTTTGGCAGGGAAGCCTGAAGCTTTCTTT. Translation: CASSQRLAGKPEAFF.

The chain carries TRBV6-1 and TRBJ2-7, with no clear D. The V gene lost 10 bases and the J gene lost 5 bases, with 15 bases spanning the gap. The germline V gene has CDR1 MNHNS and CDR2 SASEGT. The CDR3 loop spans 12 amino acids. For the CDR3, the DNA is TGTGCCACCTTCGAAGGGTTCCACGAGCAGTACTTC. Translating gives CATFEGFHEQYF.

The V and J genes are TRBV2 and TRBJ1-1; 8 bases agree with TRBD1. CDR3 size: 14 residues. The junction had 6 bases not matched to a gene; V was cut back by 6 bases and J by 3 bases. Looked up from germline, CDR1 is SNHLY and CDR2 is FYNNEI. The CDR3 protein is CASSWTGPDTEAFF. The CDR3 DNA sequence: TGTGCCAGCAGCTGGACAGGGCCGGACACTGAAGCTTTCTTT.

This chain uses TRBV28 with TRBJ1-6; the D is unclear. The CDR3 covers 14 residues. The germline gives CDR1 MDHEN, CDR2 SYDVKM. The V end was cut by 3 bases, the J end by 10 bases, with 13 bases between. The chain's CDR3 is CASSFGDLESPLHF. The DNA of the CDR3 is TGTGCCAGCAGTTTTGGAGATCTTGAGTCACCCCTCCACTTT.

This clone was detected many times. The genes are TRBV5-1 and TRBJ2-5; TRBD1 matches at 7 bases. The J segment lost 5 bases and the V segment lost 4 bases, leaving 11 bases of the junction unmatched. CDR1 is SGHRS and CDR2 is YFSETQ in the germline V gene. This CDR3 spans 15 amino acids. Here the CDR3 DNA reads TGCGCCAGCAGCCCAGGCGAAGGGGGCTGGGAGACCCAGTACTTC. It yields the protein CASSPGEGGWETQYF.

The chain combines TRBV7-9 with TRBJ2-1; TRBD2 aligns across 9 bases. Germline CDR1 SEHNR, CDR2 FQNEAQ (reference sequence). J gave up 5 bases and V 2 bases, and 7 bases lay outside the gene matches. CDR3 length: 16 amino acids. The chain's CDR3 is CASSLPVAGVNNEQFF. The CDR3, as DNA: TGTGCCAGCAGCTTACCTGTAGCGGGAGTAAACAATGAGCAGTTCTTC.

The V gene is TRBV10-2, the J gene TRBJ2-2; D is unclear. CDR1 is WSHSY and CDR2 is SAAADI in the germline V gene. The germline V and J ends were trimmed by 3 bases and 6 bases, with 8 bases remaining between them. The CDR3 extends over 13 amino acids. CDR3 residues: CASSDSRAGELFF. Written as DNA, the CDR3 is TGCGCCAGCAGTGATAGTAGGGCCGGGGAGCTGTTTTTT.

The chain has TRBV18 and TRBJ2-5, with D hard to call. This CDR3 contains 15 residues. V was pared by 0 bases and J by 8 bases, with 16 bases between. CDR1 KGHSH and CDR2 LQKENI come from the germline V gene. For the CDR3, the DNA is TGTGCCAGCTCACCACCCAGGAACCGACGGGCTACCCAGTACTTC. Translating it yields CASSPPRNRRATQYF.

V usage is TRBV28 and J usage is TRBJ2-3, with 10 bases aligning to TRBD1. The germline gives CDR1 MDHEN, CDR2 SYDVKM. The CDR3 is 16 amino acids. V shed 3 bases, J shed 3 bases, and the junction held 6 bases outside the gene matches. CDR3 protein: CASSLPGTGVTDTQYF. In DNA form, the CDR3 reads TGTGCCAGCAGTTTGCCGGGGACAGGGGTGACAGATACGCAGTATTTT.

This clone was observed once. The J gene is TRBJ2-5, the V gene TRBV5-4; TRBD2 agrees at 7 bases. Germline-derived CDR1 and CDR2 are SGHNT and YYREEE (reference sequence). CDR3 length: 14 residues. J gave up 1 base and V 4 bases, and 4 bases lay outside the gene matches. The CDR3 is CASSASSGQETQYF. The CDR3 DNA follows: TGTGCCAGCAGCGCCTCTAGCGGCCAAGAGACCCAGTACTTC. Full variable domain (missing parts from reference TRBV5-4 and TRBJ2-5): ETGVTQSPTHLIKTRGQQVTLRCSSQSGHNTVSWYQQALGQGPQFIFQYYREEENGRGNFPPRFSGLQFPNYSSELNVNALELDDSALYLCASSASSGQETQYFGPGTRLLVL.

This clone has only one observation. This chain connects TRBV11-2 to TRBJ2-5; 7 bases are a match to TRBD2. This CDR3 contains 15 residues. Germline trimming cut 4 bases from V and 4 bases from J; bases unmatched to any gene: 9. Germline V gene sequence: CDR1 SGHAT, CDR2 FQNNGV. The CDR3 DNA reads as TGTGCCAGCAGCTCAGATCGCGGGAGAGGAGAGACCCAGTACTTC. Its protein is CASSSDRGRGETQYF.

V usage is TRBV28 and J usage is TRBJ2-5; 10 nucleotides line up with TRBD2. Judging by the DNA end, TRBJ2-7 fits better; the J call may be wrong. The CDR3 spans 15 residues. Germline CDR1 MDHEN, CDR2 SYDVKM. The CDR3 reads CATSNPGTSAYEQYF. The CDR3 DNA is TGTGCCACCTCGAATCCCGGGACTAGCGCCTACGAGCAGTACTTC.

This clone has a count of ten or more. This chain joins TRBV13 and TRBJ2-5; 11 nucleotides line up with TRBD2. This CDR3 spans 16 amino acids. V dropped 6 bases and J dropped 2; count of bases not matched to a gene: 8. Germline CDR1 is PRHDT and CDR2 is FYEKMQ (reference sequence). The CDR3 sequence: CASRTGTSGPQETQYF. In nucleotides, the CDR3 is TGTGCCAGCAGAACCGGGACTAGCGGACCGCAAGAGACCCAGTACTTC.

This chain joins TRBV18 and TRBJ2-7, with D perhaps TRBD1 (6 bases). V lost 6 bases to trimming and J lost 2 bases, with 11 bases between them. The CDR3 totals 13 residues. Germline V gene sequence: CDR1 KGHSH, CDR2 LQKENI. This CDR3 reads CASSQTGTYEQYF. The CDR3 DNA sequence: TGTGCCAGCTCGCAAACAGGGACCTACGAGCAGTACTTC.

This clone was recorded a few times. The chain has TRBV19 and TRBJ2-1; 7 bases are a match to TRBD2. The CDR3 contains 11 residues. With 6 bases clipped from V and 10 bases from J, the junction kept 3 bases outside the gene matches. Germline lookup yields CDR1 LNHDA and CDR2 SQIVND (reference sequence). In DNA form, the CDR3 reads TGTGCCAGTAGACAGCGGGGCGAGCAGTTCTTC. Protein product: CASRQRGEQFF.

This clone was detected only once. V usage is TRBV2 and J usage is TRBJ2-3, with D unclear. Deletions cut 3 bases from V and 2 bases from J, with 12 bases between. CDR3 length: 15 residues. Germline CDR1 and CDR2: SNHLY and FYNNEI. CDR3 nucleotides: TGTGCCAGCAGTGACAGCAGCAGATACACAGATACGCAGTATTTT. Translated: CASSDSSRYTDTQYF.

This clone has only one observation. The chain uses TRBV19 and TRBJ2-7; 8 nucleotides agree with TRBD2. J lost 2 bases, V lost 4 bases, and 7 bases had no gene match. Germline lookup yields CDR1 LNHDA and CDR2 SQIVND (reference sequence). The CDR3 contains 15 residues. CDR3 sequence: CASSKERERTYEQYF. The CDR3 DNA follows: TGTGCCAGTAGTAAAGAGCGGGAGAGAACCTACGAGCAGTACTTC.

The gene calls are TRBV7-8 and TRBJ1-2; D is unresolved. Trimming cost V 2 bases and J 7 bases, with 26 bases left between them. There are 18 residues in the CDR3. The V gene's germline CDR1 is SGHVS and CDR2 FQNEAQ. In DNA form, the CDR3 reads TGTGCCAGCAGCTTACCCTTGGGTGGCGGCGATAAAATAAGTGGCTACACCTTC. Its protein product is CASSLPLGGGDKISGYTF.

This clone has more than one count but fewer than ten. The chain joins TRBV28 to TRBJ2-3; the D call may be TRBD1 or TRBD2 (5 bases each). Germline loops: CDR1 MDHEN, CDR2 SYDVKM. V lost 7 bases, J lost 4 bases, and 21 bases lay in between. The CDR3 consists of 16 residues. The CDR3 loop reads CASTRSGPRGPDTQYF. As DNA, the CDR3 is TGTGCCAGCACCCGATCGGGGCCTCGCGGGCCAGATACGCAGTATTTT.

J is TRBJ2-5 and V is TRBV7-8; D remains ambiguous. V was pared by 0 bases and J by 5 bases, with 7 bases between. The length of the CDR3 is 13 residues. Germline V CDR1 and CDR2: SGHVS, FQNEAQ. The CDR3 region is CASSLAHPETQYF. CDR3 in DNA: TGTGCCAGCAGCTTAGCTCACCCCGAGACCCAGTACTTC.

This chain connects TRBV19 to TRBJ2-6; a possible D gene is TRBD2 (5 bases). The V end lost 2 bases, the J end lost 1 base, and 6 bases lay between the germline ends. The CDR3 consists of 15 residues. Per the germline V gene, CDR1 is LNHDA and CDR2 is SQIVND (reference sequence). CDR3 sequence reads: CASSIRRSGANVLTF. The CDR3 DNA reads as TGTGCCAGTAGTATACGGAGGTCTGGGGCCAACGTCCTGACTTTC.

The J gene is TRBJ2-7, the V gene TRBV29-1, with 14 positions matching TRBD2. CDR3 size: 17 residues. The J segment lost 0 bases and the V segment lost 6 bases, leaving 10 bases of the junction unmatched. Germline V gene data show CDR1 as SQVTM and CDR2 as ANQGSEA. CDR3 nucleotide sequence: TGCAGCGTAGTCGGGACTAGCGGGAGTTCCCGCTCCTACGAGCAGTACTTC. Protein sequence: CSVVGTSGSSRSYEQYF.

The rearrangement links TRBV30 to TRBJ1-2; D unresolved. V lost 5 bases and J lost 2, with 12 bases in between. CDR3 size: 13 residues. Looked up from germline, CDR1 is GTSNPN and CDR2 is SVGIG (reference sequence). The CDR3 nucleotides read TGTGCCTGGCCGCCGCTGCCGAACTATGGCTACACCTTC. Translation gives CAWPPLPNYGYTF.

V usage is TRBV27 and J usage is TRBJ1-5, with 7 positions matching TRBD1. Germline lookup yields CDR1 MNHEY and CDR2 SMNVEV (reference sequence). The CDR3 has 16 residues. V was pared by 5 bases and J by 4 bases, with 11 bases of the junction left unmatched. The CDR3 sequence is CASSGLTGRVNQPQHF. DNA for the CDR3: TGTGCCAGCAGTGGACTGACAGGGAGGGTTAATCAGCCCCAGCATTTT.

This chain connects TRBV11-3 to TRBJ1-1; D is uncertain. This CDR3 is 13 amino acids long. Trimming left V 5 bases short and J 0 bases short, with 7 bases between. Germline values: CDR1 SGHNT, CDR2 YENEEA. The CDR3 reads CASSPRMNTEAFF. The CDR3 bases are TGTGCCAGCAGCCCACGGATGAACACTGAAGCTTTCTTT. The variable domain in full, completed from reference TRBV11-3 and TRBJ1-1, reads EAGVVQSPRYKIIEKKQPVAFWCNPISGHNTLYWYLQNLGQGPELLIRYENEEAVDDSQLPKDRFSAERLKGVDSTLKIQPAELGDSAVYLCASSPRMNTEAFFGQGTRLTVV.

The CDR3 DNA reads TGTGCCAGCAGCCTCCGGGACAGCACAGATACGCAGTATTTT. Protein sequence: CASSLRDSTDTQYF. The chain combines TRBV11-2 with TRBJ2-3, with D perhaps given as TRBD1 or TRBD2 (5 bases each). Deletions cut 5 bases from V and 0 bases from J, with 9 bases between. Germline V CDR1 and CDR2: SGHAT, FQNNGV. The CDR3 is made up of 14 amino acids.